These 6 T cell receptor delta chains originate from one sample sequenced in a study of γδ T cells in repeated Plasmodium falciparum infection. Vgamma9/Vdelta2+ and Vdelta2-negative gammadelta T cells were flow-sorted from PBMC for bulk sequencing. TCRdb re-called the multiplex PCR reads with CATT. In the table there are around 57,000 delta-chain clones, roughly 1.8% of which are singletons. Source material: gamma-delta T cells from blood. The receptor set was obtained from a pool of human donors (malaria-infected and uninfected, not separated).

This clone was found a few times. For this DNA, TCRdb reports the protein of a much larger clone, which diverges at residue 10, most likely from a read error; the protein presented here is translated directly from the DNA. The chain recombines TRDV2 with TRDJ1; 8 bases match TRDD3. TCRdb supplies no J gene; here it was assigned by aligning the nucleotide sequence to germline. V lost 4 bases, J lost 0 bases, and 18 bases stayed unmatched. The CDR3 spans 19 residues. CDR1 and CDR2 from the germline V gene are GEAIGNYY and EKD. This CDR3 is CACDYGGIRELLHTDKLIF. CDR3 nucleotides: TGTGCCTGTGATTATGGAGGGATACGCGAGCTTTTACACACCGATAAACTCATCTTT.

This clone appeared many times. Other DNA sequences from this sample encode an identical CDR3 as well. J is TRDJ1 and V is TRDV1; 12 positions agree with TRDD3. Germline V CDR1 and CDR2: TSWWSYY, QGS. The J segment lost 0 bases and the V segment lost 0 bases, leaving 23 bases of the junction unmatched. The CDR3 length is 24 residues. The CDR3 region has the DNA TGTGCTCTTGGGGAACTCTCGTCCCGAGAGTACTACTGGGGGATACACCTTTACACCGATAAACTCATCTTT. It encodes CALGELSSREYYWGIHLYTDKLIF.

On this clone itself: The TCRdb protein comes from a much larger clone and disagrees with this DNA's translation at residue 15, likely due to a read error; the protein given here is derived from the DNA. The chain couples TRDV2 to TRDJ1; 7 nucleotides match TRDD3. CDR3 length: 17 residues. Per germline, CDR1 GEAIGNYY and CDR2 EKD. The CDR3 sequence is CACRHRRGLGGPDKPIF. Here the CDR3 DNA reads TGTGCCTGTCGCCACCGGCGGGGTCTGGGGGGCCCCGATAAACCCATCTTT.

This clone was seen many times. The J segment was not called; the V segment is TRDV1; the table calls TRDD3, which could not be checked here. The germline V gene encodes CDR1 TSWWSYY and CDR2 QGS. The CDR3 has 17 amino acids. CDR3 DNA: TGTGCTCTTGGTCTTTTTAGGGGATACATTAAACGGGATAAATTCATCTTT. Its protein is CALGLFRGYIKRDKFIF.

The table lists this clone with a few counts. The translation of this DNA and the TCRdb protein of a much larger clone differ at residue 9, probably owing to a read error; the protein shown here is translated from the DNA. The V and J genes are TRDV1 and TRDJ1; D uncertain. No J gene was available from TCRdb, and it was assigned here by a germline match of the DNA. The CDR3 length is 13 residues. Germline values: CDR1 TSWWSYY, CDR2 QGS. The CDR3 is CALVGAYTGKLIF. CDR3 bases: TGTGCTCTTGTAGGCGCGTACACCGGTAAACTCATCTTT.

On this clone itself: A far larger clone differs by one base, so this is likely a read error. Distinct nucleotide sequences in the sample also encode this CDR3. This chain connects TRDV1 to TRDJ1; the match to TRDD3 covers 11 bases. V was clipped by 0 bases and J by 1 base; unmatched bases: 31. The CDR3 is 26 amino acids. Germline values: CDR1 TSWWSYY, CDR2 QGS. Here the CDR3 reads CALGELGGVVGKDWWGIRLSTDKLIF. The CDR3 nucleotides are TGTGCTCTTGGGGAACTAGGGGGGGTGGTAGGGAAGGACTGGTGGGGGATACGTCTTTCCACCGATAAACTCATCTTT.